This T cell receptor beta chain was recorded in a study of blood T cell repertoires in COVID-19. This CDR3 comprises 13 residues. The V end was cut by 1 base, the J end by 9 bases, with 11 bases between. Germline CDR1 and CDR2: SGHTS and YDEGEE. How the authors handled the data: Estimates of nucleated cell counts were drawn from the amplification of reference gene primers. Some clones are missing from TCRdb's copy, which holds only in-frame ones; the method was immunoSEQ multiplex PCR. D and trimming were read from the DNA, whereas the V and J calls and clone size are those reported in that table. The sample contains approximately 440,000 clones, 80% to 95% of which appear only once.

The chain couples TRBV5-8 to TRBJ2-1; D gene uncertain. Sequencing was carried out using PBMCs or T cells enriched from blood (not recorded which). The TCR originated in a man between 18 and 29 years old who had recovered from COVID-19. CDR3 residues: CASSLYRAGEQFF. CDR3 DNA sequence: TGTGCCAGCAGCTTGTACCGAGCCGGTGAGCAGTTCTTC.